Listed here are 24 T cell receptor beta chains from one sample, sequenced in a study of CD8 T cells in ankylosing spondylitis. Study-wide findings and caveats: Among TCR beta sequences, a motif of several highly homologous variants appeared characteristic of ankylosing spondylitis blood.

No antigen has been assigned to these receptors. TCRdb reprocessed the 5' RACE reads with MiXCR, giving one entry per CDR3 protein. The data hold 450,000 or so distinct CDR3 sequences, with approximately 26% observed a single time. The sample consisted of blood, either unsorted or a sorted T cell fraction (not recorded which). The source of these receptors is a male donor with ankylosing spondylitis.

The chain joins TRBV10-2 to TRBJ1-2; TRBD1 aligns across 8 bases. With V trimmed by 4 bases and J by 7 bases, 2 bases remained unmatched. CDR1 WSHSY and CDR2 SAAADI come from the germline V gene. The CDR3 length is 12 residues. This chain's CDR3 is CASSAGGGGYTF. The CDR3 coding sequence is TGCGCCAGCAGTGCAGGGGGCGGTGGCTACACCTTC.

The V gene is TRBV12-3 or TRBV12-4, the J gene TRBJ2-7, with 7 nucleotides matching TRBD1. The CDR3 covers 14 residues. The trim removed 7 bases at V and 7 bases at J, leaving 13 bases unmatched. The CDR3 bases are TGTGCCAGCACCTTGGGGACAGCTTTGTTGGAGCAGTACTTC. Translated, it gives CASTLGTALLEQYF.

In this sample, this clonotype turned up a few times. This chain links TRBV18 with TRBJ1-1, with D hard to call. The CDR3 has 13 amino acids. Trimming pared 6 bases from V and 1 base from J, leaving 9 bases between. Germline-derived CDR1 and CDR2 are KGHSH and LQKENI. This CDR3 is CASSQRANTEAFF. CDR3 bases: TGTGCCAGCTCCCAGCGGGCGAACACTGAAGCTTTCTTT.

The chain links TRBV15 to TRBJ2-1; D tentatively reads TRBD1 or TRBD2 (5 bases each). CDR1 LNHNV and CDR2 YYDKDF come from the germline V gene (reference sequence). CDR3 length: 15 amino acids. V was cut by 8 bases and J by 0 bases, with 14 bases left in between. The CDR3 protein is CATGPRGRSYNEQFF. CDR3 bases: TGTGCCACCGGCCCGAGGGGTCGCTCCTACAATGAGCAGTTCTTC.

This clonotype has just a few counts. V usage is TRBV5-6 and J usage is TRBJ1-4, with D possibly TRBD1 on 5 matching bases. This CDR3 is 13 amino acids long. Germline V gene lookup returns CDR1 SGHDT and CDR2 YYEEEE. Trimming shortened V by 3 bases and J by 8 bases, and 11 bases separated the two germline ends. CDR3 DNA sequence: TGTGCCAGCAGCTGGGTAGGGGACGAAAAACTGTTTTTT. Translating gives CASSWVGDEKLFF.

The chain employs TRBV28 and TRBJ2-7, with D perhaps TRBD1 (6 bases). Trimming stripped 7 bases from V and 0 bases from J, with 13 bases between. The CDR3 totals 14 residues. Germline CDR1 and CDR2: MDHEN and SYDVKM. CDR3 nucleotides: TGTGCCAGCAAGAGAGGACAGAGCTCCTACGAGCAGTACTTC. Its translation is CASKRGQSSYEQYF.

Notes on this clonotype: Since no conserved phenylalanine or tryptophan closes the CDR3, a read error is the likely cause. The chain carries TRBV20-1 and TRBJ2-3; 9 nucleotides line up with TRBD2. V gave up 6 bases and J gave up 5 bases; unmatched junction bases: 6. This CDR3 spans 13 amino acids. Per the germline V gene, CDR1 is DFQATT and CDR2 is SNEGSKA (reference sequence). CDR3 coding DNA: TGCAGTGCCGTAGCGGGAGTGGGAGATACGCAGTATATT. It yields the protein CSAVAGVGDTQYI.

The chain is built from TRBV4-2 and TRBJ1-1; 7 positions agree with TRBD1. Per germline, CDR1 LGHNA and CDR2 YNFKEQ. Losses at the gene ends were 1 base for V and 10 bases for J; bases not matched to a gene: 9. CDR3 length: 14 amino acids. The CDR3: CASSQAFDRAVAFF. CDR3 in DNA: TGTGCCAGCAGCCAAGCCTTCGACAGGGCTGTAGCTTTCTTT.

This clonotype was picked up a small number of times. V and J are TRBV2 and TRBJ1-5, with D possibly being TRBD1 (6 bases). The ends were cut back, 6 bases at V and 3 bases at J, with 9 bases in the middle. The CDR3 runs 13 residues. CDR1 and CDR2 (germline): SNHLY, FYNNEI. The CDR3 is CASRQGNNQPQHF. For the CDR3, the DNA is TGTGCCAGCAGACAGGGAAACAATCAGCCCCAGCATTTT.

This clonotype was observed a handful of times. The chain couples TRBV6-2 or TRBV6-3 to TRBJ1-5; D not certain. V was trimmed by 0 bases and J by 5 bases, leaving 8 bases between them. Germline CDR1 MNHEY, CDR2 SVGEGT. The CDR3 extends over 14 amino acids. As DNA, the CDR3 is TGTGCCAGCAGTTACTCGTCCATGTATCAGCCCCAGCATTTT. It encodes CASSYSSMYQPQHF.

This clonotype was found a few times. The chain employs TRBV27 and TRBJ1-5; TRBD1 aligns across 7 bases. J gave up 7 bases and V 3 bases, and 3 bases lay outside the gene matches. The CDR3 spans 13 residues. Germline CDR1 MNHEY, CDR2 SMNVEV (reference sequence). The CDR3 here is CASSFAGGQPQHF. DNA of the CDR3: TGTGCCAGCAGTTTTGCAGGGGGACAGCCCCAGCATTTT.

In this sample, this clonotype turned up a few times. V and J are TRBV20-1 and TRBJ2-4; 7 nucleotides agree with TRBD2. The CDR3 is 15 residues long. The V segment lost 1 base and the J segment 0 bases; nucleotides outside the gene matches: 3. Germline loops: CDR1 DFQATT, CDR2 SNEGSKA (reference sequence). The CDR3 sequence: CSARGLALAKNIQYF. The CDR3 bases are TGCAGTGCTAGAGGACTAGCCCTAGCCAAAAACATTCAGTACTTC.

The chain has TRBV12-3 or TRBV12-4 and TRBJ2-7; 10 nucleotides line up with TRBD2. The CDR3 consists of 14 residues. V was clipped by 6 bases and J by 5 bases; unmatched bases: 7. Here the CDR3 reads CASRPGLAMDEQYF. CDR3 in DNA: TGTGCCAGCAGGCCGGGACTAGCGATGGACGAGCAGTACTTC.

V gene TRBV7-9 combines with J gene TRBJ1-4, with no clear D. This CDR3 is 14 amino acids long. Germline CDR1 is SEHNR and CDR2 is FQNEAQ (reference sequence). V was shortened by 4 bases and J by 5 bases, with 11 bases between the two germline ends. CDR3 protein: CASSSSLVNEKLFF. CDR3 nucleotides: TGTGCCAGCAGCTCCTCCCTCGTCAATGAAAAACTGTTTTTT.

This clonotype came up a few times. The gene calls are TRBV11-2 and TRBJ1-3; no clear D. The CDR3 totals 13 residues. V was shortened by 3 bases and J by 4 bases, with 7 bases between the two germline ends. Germline values: CDR1 SGHAT, CDR2 FQNNGV. This CDR3 is CASSFGLGNTIYF. Written as DNA, the CDR3 is TGTGCCAGCAGCTTCGGGCTGGGAAACACCATATATTTT.

This sequence joins TRBV20-1 and TRBJ1-5; no clear D gene. This CDR3 region has 13 residues. V was cut by 4 bases and J by 8 bases, with 15 bases left in between. Germline CDR1 reads DFQATT; CDR2 reads SNEGSKA (reference sequence). CDR3 DNA: TGCAGTGCTATTTGGCAGTTCGAGGAGCCCCAGCATTTT. Encoded protein: CSAIWQFEEPQHF.

The chain uses TRBV4-2 and TRBJ1-2, with D maybe TRBD1 (6 bases). This CDR3 region has 15 residues. Germline lookup yields CDR1 LGHNA and CDR2 YNFKEQ. V lost 2 bases and J lost 5, with 15 bases in between. The DNA of the CDR3 is TGTGCCAGCAGCCAACGGACAGAGAGGGCATATGGCTACACCTTC. It translates to CASSQRTERAYGYTF.

This chain links TRBV6-1 with TRBJ1-2; D remains unclear. This CDR3 is 12 amino acids long. Between the trimmed V and J ends, which lost 3 bases and 4 bases, there was a span of 6 bases. Per the germline V gene, CDR1 is MNHNS and CDR2 is SASEGT. The CDR3 region has the DNA TGTGCCAGCAGTGACCCCGCCTATGGCTACACCTTC. As protein: CASSDPAYGYTF.

This clonotype has more than one count but fewer than ten. V and J are TRBV5-1 and TRBJ2-2; 10 bases are a match to TRBD2. Germline CDR1 and CDR2: SGHRS and YFSETQ. The CDR3 has 16 amino acids. V was pared by 2 bases and J by 5 bases, with 6 bases of the junction left unmatched. CDR3 region: CASSFQPGLATGELFF. CDR3 DNA sequence: TGCGCCAGCAGCTTTCAACCGGGACTAGCGACCGGGGAGCTGTTTTTT.

This clonotype is a singleton in its sample. The chain employs TRBV11-1 and TRBJ2-3, with TRBD2 identical over 10 bases. Germline V gives CDR1 SGHAT, CDR2 FQDESV (reference sequence). J was trimmed by 4 bases and V by 4 bases; bases with no gene match: 11. CDR3 size: 17 residues. The chain's CDR3 is CASSYTPLAGVADTQYF. For the CDR3, the DNA is TGTGCCAGCAGCTATACTCCTCTAGCGGGAGTAGCAGATACGCAGTATTTT.

Note on this clonotype: Here the CDR3 omits its conserved ending phenylalanine or tryptophan, so a read error is the likely source. No DNA is shown, since the ends of the CDR3 on it are uncertain; the CDR3 is the one TCRdb lists. The gene calls are TRBV7-8 and TRBJ2-3. The germline gives CDR1 SGHVS, CDR2 FQNEAQ. Inclusive of both ends, the CDR3 amounts to 8 amino acids. CDR3 sequence: CASSPDRR.

The chain couples TRBV11-3 to TRBJ2-2; TRBD2 agrees at 11 bases. Trimming removed 4 bases from V and 3 bases from J; junction bases left unmatched: 7. This CDR3 spans 17 amino acids. Germline CDR1 reads SGHNT; CDR2 reads YENEEA. The CDR3 protein is CASSSPLAGGYTGELFF. CDR3 sequence (DNA): TGTGCCAGCAGCTCACCTCTAGCGGGAGGATACACCGGGGAGCTGTTTTTT.

The J gene is TRBJ2-1, the V gene TRBV5-5; 13 nucleotides match TRBD2. CDR1 is SGHKS and CDR2 is YYEKEE in the germline V gene (reference sequence). V lost 0 bases to trimming and J lost 8 bases; unmatched junction nucleotides: 11. The CDR3 loop spans 18 amino acids. CDR3 loop: CASSLELAGGFRGHEQFF. DNA of the CDR3: TGTGCCAGCAGCTTGGAACTAGCGGGAGGGTTTAGGGGTCATGAGCAGTTCTTC.

This CDR3 is CSVESGGNYGYTF. CDR3 nucleotide sequence: TGCAGCGTTGAATCGGGGGGCAACTATGGCTACACCTTC. V is TRBV29-1 and J is TRBJ1-2; tentative D call: TRBD1 (6 bases). The CDR3 is made up of 13 amino acids. Per germline, CDR1 SQVTM and CDR2 ANQGSEA. Deletions cut 2 bases from V and 2 bases from J, with 9 bases between.